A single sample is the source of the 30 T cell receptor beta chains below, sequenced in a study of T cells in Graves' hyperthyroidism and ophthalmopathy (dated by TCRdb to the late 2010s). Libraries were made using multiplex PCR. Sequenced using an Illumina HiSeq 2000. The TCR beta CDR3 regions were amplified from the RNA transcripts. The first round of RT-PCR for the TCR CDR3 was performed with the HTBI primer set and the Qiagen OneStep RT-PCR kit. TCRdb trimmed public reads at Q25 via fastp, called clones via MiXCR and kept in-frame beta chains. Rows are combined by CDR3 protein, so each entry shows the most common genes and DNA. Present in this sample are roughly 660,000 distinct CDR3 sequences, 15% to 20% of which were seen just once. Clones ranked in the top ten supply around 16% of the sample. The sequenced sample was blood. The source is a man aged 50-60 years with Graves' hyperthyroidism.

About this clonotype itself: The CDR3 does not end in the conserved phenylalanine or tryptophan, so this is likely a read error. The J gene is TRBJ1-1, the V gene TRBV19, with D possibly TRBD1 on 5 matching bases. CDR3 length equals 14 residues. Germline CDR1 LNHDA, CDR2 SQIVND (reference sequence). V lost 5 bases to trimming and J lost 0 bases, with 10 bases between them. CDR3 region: CASSWGLMNTEAFL. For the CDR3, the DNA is TGTGCCAGTAGTTGGGGACTGATGAACACTGAAGCTTTCCTT.

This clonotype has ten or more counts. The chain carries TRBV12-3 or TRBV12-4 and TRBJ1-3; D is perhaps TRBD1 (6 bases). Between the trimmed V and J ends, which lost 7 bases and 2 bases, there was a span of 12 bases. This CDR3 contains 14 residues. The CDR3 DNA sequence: TGTGCCAGCACCCGGAACAGGGCTGGAAACACCATATATTTT. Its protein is CASTRNRAGNTIYF.

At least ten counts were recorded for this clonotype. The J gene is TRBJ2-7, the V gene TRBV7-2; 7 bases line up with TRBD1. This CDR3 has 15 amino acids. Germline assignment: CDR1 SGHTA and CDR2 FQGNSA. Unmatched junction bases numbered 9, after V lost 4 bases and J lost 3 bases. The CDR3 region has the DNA TGTGCCAGCAGCTCCCGGGACAGTCCTTTCTACGAGCAGTACTTC. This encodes CASSSRDSPFYEQYF.

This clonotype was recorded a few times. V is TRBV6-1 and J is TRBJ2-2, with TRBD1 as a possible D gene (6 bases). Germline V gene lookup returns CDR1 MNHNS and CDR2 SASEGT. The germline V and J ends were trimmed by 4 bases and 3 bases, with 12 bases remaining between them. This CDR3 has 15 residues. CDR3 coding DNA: TGTGCCAGCAGTGTCCAGAACAGGGACACCGGGGAGCTGTTTTTT. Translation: CASSVQNRDTGELFF.

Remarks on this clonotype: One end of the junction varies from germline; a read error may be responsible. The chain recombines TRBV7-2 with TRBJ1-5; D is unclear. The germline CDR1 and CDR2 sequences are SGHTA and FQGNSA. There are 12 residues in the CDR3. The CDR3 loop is CAGSLFDQPQHF. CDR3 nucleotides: TGTGCCGGCAGCTTATTTGATCAGCCCCAGCATTTT.

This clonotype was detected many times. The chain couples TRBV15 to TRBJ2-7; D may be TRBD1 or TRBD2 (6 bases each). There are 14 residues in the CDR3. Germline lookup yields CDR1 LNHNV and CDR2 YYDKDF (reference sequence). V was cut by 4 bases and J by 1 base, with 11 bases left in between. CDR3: CATSTKGGSYEQYF. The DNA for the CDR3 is TGTGCCACCAGCACAAAGGGGGGTTCCTACGAGCAGTACTTC.

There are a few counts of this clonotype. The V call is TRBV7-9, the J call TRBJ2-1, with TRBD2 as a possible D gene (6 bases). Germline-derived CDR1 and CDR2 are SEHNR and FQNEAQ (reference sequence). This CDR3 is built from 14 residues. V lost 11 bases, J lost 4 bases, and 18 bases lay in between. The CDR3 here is CAGGGSTLYNEQFF. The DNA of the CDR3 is TGTGCCGGAGGAGGGTCAACACTATACAATGAGCAGTTCTTC.

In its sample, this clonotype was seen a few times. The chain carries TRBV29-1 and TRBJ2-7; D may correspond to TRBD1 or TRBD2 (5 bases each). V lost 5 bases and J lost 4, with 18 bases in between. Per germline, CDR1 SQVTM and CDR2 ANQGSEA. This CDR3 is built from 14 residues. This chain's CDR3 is CSVWDPTGSYEQYF. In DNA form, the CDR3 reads TGCAGCGTTTGGGACCCGACGGGGAGTTACGAGCAGTACTTC.

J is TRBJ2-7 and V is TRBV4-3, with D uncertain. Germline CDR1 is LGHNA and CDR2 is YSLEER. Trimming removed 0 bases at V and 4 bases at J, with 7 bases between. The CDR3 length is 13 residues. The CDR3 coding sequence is TGCGCCAGCAGCCAAGAGTTAGGTTACGAGCAGTACTTC. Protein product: CASSQELGYEQYF.

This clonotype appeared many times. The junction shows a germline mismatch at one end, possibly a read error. CDR3 DNA sequence: TGTGCCAGCACCTTAAGGGACAGGGCCTACGAGCAGTACTTC. It yields the protein CASTLRDRAYEQYF. The chain couples TRBV7-9 to TRBJ2-7, with TRBD1 matching 9 bases. This CDR3 region has 14 residues. CDR1 is SEHNR, CDR2 FQNEAQ, per germline (reference sequence).

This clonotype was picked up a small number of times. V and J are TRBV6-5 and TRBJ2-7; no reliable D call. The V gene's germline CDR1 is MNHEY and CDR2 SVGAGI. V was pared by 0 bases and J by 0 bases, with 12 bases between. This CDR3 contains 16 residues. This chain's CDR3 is CASSYSGEARSYEQYF. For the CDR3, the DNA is TGTGCCAGCAGTTACTCCGGAGAGGCCCGCTCCTACGAGCAGTACTTC.

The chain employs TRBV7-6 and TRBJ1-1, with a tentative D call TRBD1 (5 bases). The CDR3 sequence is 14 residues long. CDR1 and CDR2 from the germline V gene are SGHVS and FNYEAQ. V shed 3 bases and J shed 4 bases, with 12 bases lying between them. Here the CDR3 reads CASSFSAGFTEAFF. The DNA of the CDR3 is TGTGCCAGCAGCTTTAGCGCAGGGTTCACTGAAGCTTTCTTT.

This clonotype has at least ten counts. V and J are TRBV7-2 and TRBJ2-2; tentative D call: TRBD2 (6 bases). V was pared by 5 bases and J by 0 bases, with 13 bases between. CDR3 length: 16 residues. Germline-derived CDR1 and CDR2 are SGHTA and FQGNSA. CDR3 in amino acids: CASSRLGGTNTGELFF. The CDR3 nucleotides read TGTGCCAGCAGCCGACTCGGGGGAACGAACACCGGGGAGCTGTTTTTT.

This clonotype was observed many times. CDR3 loop: CATLDSQETQYF. In nucleotides, the CDR3 is TGTGCCACCCTCGACAGTCAAGAGACCCAGTACTTC. This chain links TRBV3-1 with TRBJ2-5, with a tentative D call TRBD1 (5 bases). Germline values: CDR1 LGHDT, CDR2 YNNKEL (reference sequence). This CDR3 spans 12 amino acids. Trimming stripped 10 bases from V and 2 bases from J, with 11 bases between.

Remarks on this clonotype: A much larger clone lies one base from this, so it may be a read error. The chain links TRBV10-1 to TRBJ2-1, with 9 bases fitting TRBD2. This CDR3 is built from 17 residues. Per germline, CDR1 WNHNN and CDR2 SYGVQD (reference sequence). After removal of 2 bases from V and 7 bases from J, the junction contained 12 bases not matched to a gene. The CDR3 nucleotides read TGCGCCAGCAGTGAGCCTCATACGGCGGGAGGGCGAAATGAGCAGTTCTTC. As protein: CASSEPHTAGGRNEQFF.

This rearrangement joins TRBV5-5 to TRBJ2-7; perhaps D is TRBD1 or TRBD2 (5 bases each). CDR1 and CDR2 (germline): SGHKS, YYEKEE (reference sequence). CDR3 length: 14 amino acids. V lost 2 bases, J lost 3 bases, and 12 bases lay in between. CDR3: CASSFRDGGYEQYF. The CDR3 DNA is TGTGCCAGCAGCTTCCGGGACGGAGGCTACGAGCAGTACTTC.

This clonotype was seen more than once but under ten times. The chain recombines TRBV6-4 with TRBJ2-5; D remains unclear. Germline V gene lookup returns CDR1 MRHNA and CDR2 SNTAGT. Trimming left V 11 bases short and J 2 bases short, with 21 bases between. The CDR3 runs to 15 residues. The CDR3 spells CAGTLLSGVQETQYF. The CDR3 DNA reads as TGTGCCGGCACCCTACTAAGTGGGGTTCAAGAGACCCAGTACTTC.

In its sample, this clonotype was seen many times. This chain's CDR3 is CASSINGIRGYGYTF. CDR3 DNA: TGTGCCAGTAGTATAAATGGCATACGGGGCTATGGCTACACCTTC. This sequence joins TRBV19 and TRBJ1-2; D unresolved. Germline V gives CDR1 LNHDA, CDR2 SQIVND (reference sequence). The ends were cut back, 2 bases at V and 4 bases at J, with 14 bases in the middle. This CDR3 contains 15 residues.

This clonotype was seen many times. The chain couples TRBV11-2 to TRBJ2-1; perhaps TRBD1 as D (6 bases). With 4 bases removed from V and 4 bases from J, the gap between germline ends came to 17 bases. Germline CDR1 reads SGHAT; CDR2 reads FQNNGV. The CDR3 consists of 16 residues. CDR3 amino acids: CASSSLAGTNYNEQFF. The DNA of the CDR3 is TGTGCCAGCAGCTCTTTAGCCGGGACAAATTACAATGAGCAGTTCTTC.

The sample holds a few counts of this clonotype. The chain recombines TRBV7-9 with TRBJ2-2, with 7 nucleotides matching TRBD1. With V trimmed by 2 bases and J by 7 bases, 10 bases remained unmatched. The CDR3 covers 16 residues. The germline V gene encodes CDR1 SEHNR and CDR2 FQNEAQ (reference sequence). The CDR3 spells CASSLLPGGLSGELFF. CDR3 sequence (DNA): TGTGCCAGCAGCTTACTTCCAGGGGGTTTGAGCGGGGAGCTGTTTTTT.

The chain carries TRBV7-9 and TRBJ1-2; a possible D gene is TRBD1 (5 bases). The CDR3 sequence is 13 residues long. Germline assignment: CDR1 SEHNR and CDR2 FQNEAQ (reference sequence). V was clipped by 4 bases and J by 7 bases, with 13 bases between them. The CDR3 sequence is CASSSSGGPGYTF. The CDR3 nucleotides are TGTGCCAGCAGCTCCAGCGGGGGTCCTGGCTACACCTTC.

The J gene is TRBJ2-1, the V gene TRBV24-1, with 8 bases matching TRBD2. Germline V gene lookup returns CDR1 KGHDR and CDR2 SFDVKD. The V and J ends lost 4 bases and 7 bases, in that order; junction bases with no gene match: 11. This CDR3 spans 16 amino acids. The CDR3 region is CATSDPRGLVRNEQFF. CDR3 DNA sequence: TGTGCCACCAGTGACCCGCGGGGACTAGTACGGAATGAGCAGTTCTTC.

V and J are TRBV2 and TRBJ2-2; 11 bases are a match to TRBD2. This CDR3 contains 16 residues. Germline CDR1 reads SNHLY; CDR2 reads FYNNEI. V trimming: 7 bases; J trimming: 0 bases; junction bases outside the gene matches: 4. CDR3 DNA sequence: TGTGCCAGCACCCCGGGACTAGCGGCGAACACCGGGGAGCTGTTTTTT. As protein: CASTPGLAANTGELFF.

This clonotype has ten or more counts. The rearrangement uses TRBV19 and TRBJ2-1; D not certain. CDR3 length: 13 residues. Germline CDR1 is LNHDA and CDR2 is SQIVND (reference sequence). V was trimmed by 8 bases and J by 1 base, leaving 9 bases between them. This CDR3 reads CASGWASYNEQFF. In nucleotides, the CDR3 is TGTGCCAGTGGGTGGGCGTCCTACAATGAGCAGTTCTTC.

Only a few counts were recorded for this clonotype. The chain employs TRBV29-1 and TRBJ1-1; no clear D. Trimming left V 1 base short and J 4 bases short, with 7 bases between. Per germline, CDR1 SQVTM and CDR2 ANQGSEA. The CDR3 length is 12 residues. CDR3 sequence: CSVEGLVTEAFF. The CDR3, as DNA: TGCAGCGTTGAAGGCCTCGTCACTGAAGCTTTCTTT.

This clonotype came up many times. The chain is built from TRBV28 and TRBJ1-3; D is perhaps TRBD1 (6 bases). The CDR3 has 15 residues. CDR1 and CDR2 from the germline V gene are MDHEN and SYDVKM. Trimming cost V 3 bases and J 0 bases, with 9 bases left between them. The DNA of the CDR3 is TGTGCCAGCAGTTTCACAGGGCTCTCTGGAAACACCATATATTTT. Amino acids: CASSFTGLSGNTIYF.

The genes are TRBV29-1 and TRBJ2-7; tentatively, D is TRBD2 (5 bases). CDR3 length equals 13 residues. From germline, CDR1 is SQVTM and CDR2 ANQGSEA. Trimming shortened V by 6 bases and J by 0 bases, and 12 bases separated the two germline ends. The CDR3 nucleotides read TGCAGCGTAGGCGGGTCCAGCTCCTACGAGCAGTACTTC. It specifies CSVGGSSSYEQYF.

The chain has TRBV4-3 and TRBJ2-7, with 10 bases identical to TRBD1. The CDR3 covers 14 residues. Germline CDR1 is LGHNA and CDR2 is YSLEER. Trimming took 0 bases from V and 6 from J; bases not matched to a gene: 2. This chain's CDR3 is CASSQDWDRGEQYF. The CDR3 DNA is TGCGCCAGCAGCCAAGACTGGGACAGGGGCGAGCAGTACTTC.

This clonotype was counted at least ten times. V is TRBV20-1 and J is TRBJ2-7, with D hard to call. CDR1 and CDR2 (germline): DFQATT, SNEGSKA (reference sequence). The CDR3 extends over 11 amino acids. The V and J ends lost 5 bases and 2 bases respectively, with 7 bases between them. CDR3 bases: TGCAGTGCTCCAAAACCCTACGAGCAGTACTTC. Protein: CSAPKPYEQYF.

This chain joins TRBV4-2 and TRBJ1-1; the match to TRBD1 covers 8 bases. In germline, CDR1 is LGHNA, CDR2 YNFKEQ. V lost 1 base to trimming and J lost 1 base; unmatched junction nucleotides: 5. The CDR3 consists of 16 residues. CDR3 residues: CASSQASTGGNTEAFF. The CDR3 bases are TGTGCCAGCAGCCAAGCCTCAACAGGGGGGAACACTGAAGCTTTCTTT.